This record covers a single T cell receptor beta chain. Its antigen is as yet unknown. The data were taken from a study of shared clonotypes between healthy human individuals. Study conclusions and caveats: Clonotypes that were shared across a handful of donors made up about 5.1% of naive CD4 clonotypes.

TCRdb keeps only in-frame clones here, not all; method: immunoSEQ multiplex PCR. The repertoire holds 1,500,000 or so clones, with just under 99% as singletons. Trimming took 7 bases from V and 1 from J, leaving 8 bases between them. CDR1 and CDR2 from the germline V gene are SQVTM and ANQGSEA. This CDR3 contains 12 residues. Sequencing used naive CD4+ T cells sorted from blood. Subset denoted: CD45RA+ positively selected. The chain combines TRBV29-1 with TRBJ2-1; D remains ambiguous. This receptor was identified in a man aged 30 to 45 in good health. Here the CDR3 reads CSGTESYNEQFF. In DNA form, the CDR3 reads TGCAGCGGCACAGAGTCCTACAATGAGCAGTTCTTC.